This TCR beta chain was observed in a study of Graves' ophthalmopathy and Graves' hyperthyroidism. Findings of the study overall: Blood contained most expanded thyroid clonotypes exceeding 0.001 frequency.

Diagnosis used clinical symptoms, serum thyroxine, TRAb, thyroid ultrasound and orbital computed tomography. CDR1 is ENHRY, CDR2 SYGVKD, per germline. The CDR3 loop spans 15 amino acids. Amplification of TCR beta CDR3 regions used RNA transcripts. First-round RT-PCR with HTBI primers preceded a second-round multiplex PCR. From the multiplex PCR reads, TCRdb called clonotypes with MiXCR, one entry per CDR3 protein. This repertoire shows 900,000 to 1,200,000 distinct CDR3 sequences, about 35% found once; its top ten account for 8.5% to 14%. This clonotype was observed once. Its antigen is as yet unknown. Mismatch with germline at one junction end may stem from a read error.

The receptor was isolated from an adult man with Graves' hyperthyroidism. The chain couples TRBV10-3 to TRBJ2-7; D possibly uses TRBD1 or TRBD2 (5 bases each). The sample was peripheral blood or thyroid tissue (not recorded which). The CDR3 region is CASSSPGPALYEQYF. The CDR3 DNA sequence: TGTGCCAGCAGTTCGCCGGGACCGGCACTTTACGAGCAGTACTTC.